The next 27 T cell receptor beta chains were all read from a single sample in a study of control samples from healthy donors and cancer patients. This table comes from immunoSEQ multiplex PCR, and its TCRdb copy is limited to in-frame clones, with some not included. The table records approximately 89,000 clones, more than 75% of them present only once. The specimen sequenced was blood. These receptor sequences come from a woman aged 40 to 50 in good health.

The J gene is TRBJ2-3, the V gene TRBV18; 7 positions match TRBD2. The germline V gene encodes CDR1 KGHSH and CDR2 LQKENI. This CDR3 is 16 amino acids long. The ends lost 2 bases at V and 2 bases at J; junction bases unmatched: 7. For the CDR3, the DNA is TGTGCCAGCTCACCAACAGCGGGGACTTCCACAGATACGCAGTATTTT. This gives the protein CASSPTAGTSTDTQYF.

The chain links TRBV6-5 to TRBJ2-7, with 11 positions matching TRBD2. J lost 5 bases, V lost 5 bases, and 8 bases had no gene match. Per the germline V gene, CDR1 is MNHEY and CDR2 is SVGAGI. The length of the CDR3 is 15 residues. CDR3 bases: TGTGCCAGCAGTCTATATAGCGGGGGGGCCAACGAGCAGTACTTC. Protein: CASSLYSGGANEQYF.

This clone was seen a few times. This chain uses TRBV4-1 with TRBJ2-2, with D possibly being TRBD1 or TRBD2 (5 bases each). V lost 1 base and J 0 bases, leaving 9 bases between the germline ends. This CDR3 contains 16 residues. CDR1 is MGHRA, CDR2 YSYEKL, per germline. The CDR3 DNA reads TGCGCCAGCAGCCAAGCTGAGGGGACGAACACCGGGGAGCTGTTTTTT. Protein product: CASSQAEGTNTGELFF.

The rearrangement uses TRBV7-3 and TRBJ1-4, with 8 bases aligning to TRBD1. The ends lost 3 bases at V and 4 bases at J; junction bases unmatched: 1. The CDR3 is made up of 14 amino acids. In germline, CDR1 is SGHTA, CDR2 FQGTGA. DNA of the CDR3: TGTGCCAGCAGCTTGGACAGGGATAATGAAAAACTGTTTTTT. Protein sequence: CASSLDRDNEKLFF.

This clone has just a few counts. The chain combines TRBV7-3 with TRBJ1-1; weak D call: TRBD1 (6 bases). Germline CDR1 is SGHTA and CDR2 is FQGTGA. The CDR3 spans 13 residues. Deletions cut 1 base from V and 3 bases from J, with 6 bases between. This CDR3 reads CASSLKGDTEAFF. The CDR3 bases are TGTGCCAGCAGCTTAAAGGGGGACACTGAAGCTTTCTTT.

V and J are TRBV19 and TRBJ2-2, with D hard to call. V lost 4 bases to trimming and J lost 4 bases, with 7 bases between them. Per germline, CDR1 LNHDA and CDR2 SQIVND (reference sequence). CDR3 length: 13 amino acids. CDR3 coding DNA: TGTGCCAGTAGTAGGATCTCCACCGGGGAGCTGTTTTTT. This gives the protein CASSRISTGELFF.

V usage is TRBV5-1 and J usage is TRBJ2-7, with a tentative D call TRBD2 (5 bases). This CDR3 spans 11 amino acids. Per germline, CDR1 SGHRS and CDR2 YFSETQ. Trimming removed 4 bases from V and 3 bases from J, with 5 bases in between. The CDR3 spells CASSDYYEQYF. CDR3 in DNA: TGCGCCAGCAGCGACTACTACGAGCAGTACTTC.

This clone was detected once. The chain employs TRBV6-5 and TRBJ1-5; 8 positions match TRBD1. V trimming: 6 bases; J trimming: 4 bases; junction bases outside the gene matches: 5. Germline loops: CDR1 MNHEY, CDR2 SVGAGI. The CDR3 is 14 amino acids. The CDR3 DNA is TGTGCCAGCAGACCTGGACAGGGAAATCAGCCCCAGCATTTT. It translates to CASRPGQGNQPQHF.

The V call is TRBV19, the J call TRBJ2-1, with 8 bases that match TRBD2. The trim removed 3 bases at V and 7 bases at J, leaving 8 bases unmatched. The CDR3 is 15 residues long. CDR1 is LNHDA, CDR2 SQIVND, per germline (reference sequence). In nucleotides, the CDR3 is TGTGCCAGTAGTATCGGAGCGGGCGGGAGGAATGAGCAGTTCTTC. Its translation is CASSIGAGGRNEQFF.

The chain recombines TRBV7-3 with TRBJ2-2; no clear D gene. V lost 6 bases and J 4 bases, leaving 9 bases between the germline ends. The CDR3 has 13 amino acids. CDR1 is SGHTA and CDR2 is FQGTGA in the germline V gene. The CDR3 bases are TGTGCCAGCAGTCCAAGAGCCACCGGGGAGCTGTTTTTT. It yields the protein CASSPRATGELFF. Full variable domain (remainder filled in from reference TRBV7-3 and TRBJ2-2): GAGVSQTPSNKVTEKGKYVELRCDPISGHTALYWYRQSLGQGPEFLIYFQGTGAADDSGLPNDRFFAVRPEGSVSTLKIQRTERGDSAVYLCASSPRATGELFFGEGSRLTVL.

This chain joins TRBV2 and TRBJ1-2; D remains ambiguous. V was clipped by 4 bases and J by 6 bases, with 6 bases between them. The CDR3 is made up of 11 amino acids. The V gene's germline CDR1 is SNHLY and CDR2 FYNNEI. CDR3 DNA: TGTGCCAGCAGTGTTTTGGATGGCTACACCTTC. It codes for CASSVLDGYTF.

The chain links TRBV2 to TRBJ2-2; D may be TRBD1 (7 bases). V lost 8 bases and J 0 bases, leaving 16 bases between the germline ends. The CDR3 extends over 16 amino acids. The V gene's germline CDR1 is SNHLY and CDR2 FYNNEI. DNA of the CDR3: TGTGCCAGCTCGGGCGCGGGACAGTCGAACACCGGGGAGCTGTTTTTT. Translating gives CASSGAGQSNTGELFF.

The chain has TRBV6-5 and TRBJ1-1, with D uncertain. V was shortened by 5 bases and J by 0 bases, with 13 bases between the two germline ends. This CDR3 has 15 residues. Germline CDR1 MNHEY, CDR2 SVGAGI. In DNA form, the CDR3 reads TGTGCCAGCAGTCCGCGCCAAAATTTGAACACTGAAGCTTTCTTT. Its protein is CASSPRQNLNTEAFF.

The chain combines TRBV29-1 with TRBJ2-3; D is unresolved. The germline CDR1 and CDR2 sequences are SQVTM and ANQGSEA. This CDR3 has 11 residues. V gave up 7 bases and J gave up 7 bases, with 12 bases separating them. The chain's CDR3 is CSAEIRNTQYF. CDR3 nucleotides: TGCAGCGCTGAGATCCGGAATACGCAGTATTTT.

The chain uses TRBV7-3 and TRBJ2-1; a weak D match, TRBD2 (5 bases). Germline V gives CDR1 SGHTA, CDR2 FQGTGA. The V and J ends lost 1 base and 8 bases respectively, with 6 bases between them. CDR3 size: 12 residues. The chain's CDR3 is CASSLRRDEQFF. The DNA of the CDR3 is TGTGCCAGCAGCTTAAGGCGGGATGAGCAGTTCTTC.

This rearrangement joins TRBV5-1 to TRBJ2-5; D unresolved. This CDR3 has 12 amino acids. Germline V gives CDR1 SGHRS, CDR2 YFSETQ. Trimming left V 2 bases short and J 4 bases short, with 6 bases between. The CDR3 nucleotides are TGCGCCAGCAGCTTAGCCCCAGAGACCCAGTACTTC. Its protein is CASSLAPETQYF.

This chain links TRBV6-6 with TRBJ1-1; D unclear. The CDR3 runs to 13 residues. Trimming stripped 2 bases from V and 1 base from J, with 5 bases between. Germline V gene lookup returns CDR1 MNHNY and CDR2 SVGAGI (reference sequence). Here the CDR3 DNA reads TGTGCCAGCAGTTACATAGAGAACACTGAAGCTTTCTTT. Its protein product is CASSYIENTEAFF.

The V call is TRBV12-3 or TRBV12-4, the J call TRBJ2-4, with D perhaps given as TRBD1 or TRBD2 (6 bases each). The CDR3 contains 13 residues. Trimming stripped 7 bases from V and 1 base from J, with 8 bases between. The CDR3 bases are TGTGCCAGCATGGGGGGCGCCAAAAACATTCAGTACTTC. As protein: CASMGGAKNIQYF.

The chain recombines TRBV7-7 with TRBJ2-7, with 8 bases lining up with TRBD1. This CDR3 is 15 amino acids long. Per the germline V gene, CDR1 is SSHAT and CDR2 is FNYEAQ (reference sequence). V lost 3 bases to trimming and J lost 4 bases; unmatched junction nucleotides: 8. CDR3: CASSFRTGTAYEQYF. The CDR3 DNA sequence: TGTGCCAGCAGCTTCCGGACAGGGACGGCATACGAGCAGTACTTC.

The chain uses TRBV29-1 and TRBJ1-4; D is uncertain. Germline CDR1 and CDR2: SQVTM and ANQGSEA. V lost 4 bases to trimming and J lost 6 bases, with 9 bases between them. CDR3 size: 12 residues. The CDR3 spells CSVAEFDEKLFF. CDR3 sequence (DNA): TGCAGCGTTGCCGAGTTTGATGAAAAACTGTTTTTT. Together with reference TRBV29-1 and TRBJ1-4, the CDR3 gives the full variable domain: SAVISQKPSRDICQRGTSLTIQCQVDSQVTMMFWYRQQPGQSLTLIATANQGSEATYESGFVIDKFPISRPNLTFSTLTVSNMSPEDSSIYLCSVAEFDEKLFFGSGTQLSVL.

This clone occurred once. The CDR3 DNA sequence: TGTGCCACGACCCCAGGTGCAACTAATGAAAAACTGTTTTTT. It codes for CATTPGATNEKLFF. The chain joins TRBV21-1 to TRBJ1-4; the tabulated D call, TRBD1, remains unverified against the DNA. TRBV21-1 is termed a pseudogene. This CDR3 spans 14 amino acids.

The sample holds one count of this clone. CDR3 sequence: CASSSRGGLTDTQYF. In DNA, the CDR3 is TGTGCCAGCAGCTCGCGGGGGGGCCTCACAGATACGCAGTATTTT. This chain connects TRBV7-3 to TRBJ2-3, with 9 bases that match TRBD2. CDR3 length equals 15 residues. The germline CDR1 and CDR2 sequences are SGHTA and FQGTGA. With V trimmed by 4 bases and J by 2 bases, 4 bases remained unmatched.

The genes are TRBV2 and TRBJ2-1; 15 nucleotides agree with TRBD2. Looked up from germline, CDR1 is SNHLY and CDR2 is FYNNEI. The CDR3 runs 18 residues. V shed 5 bases, J shed 0 bases, and the junction held 5 bases outside the gene matches. The CDR3 DNA reads TGTGCCAGCAGTCGGACTAGCGGGGGGGACAGCTCCTACAATGAGCAGTTCTTC. Its protein is CASSRTSGGDSSYNEQFF.

The rearrangement links TRBV5-5 to TRBJ2-7, with TRBD1 identical over 11 bases. V gave up 0 bases and J gave up 3 bases; unmatched junction bases: 2. Looked up from germline, CDR1 is SGHKS and CDR2 is YYEKEE (reference sequence). The CDR3 runs 15 residues. The CDR3 loop is CASSLVGTGGYEQYF. In DNA form, the CDR3 reads TGTGCCAGCAGCTTGGTGGGGACAGGGGGCTACGAGCAGTACTTC.

The chain carries TRBV24-1 and TRBJ2-1; 7 positions agree with TRBD1. This CDR3 has 17 residues. Germline CDR1 reads KGHDR; CDR2 reads SFDVKD. The V and J ends lost 2 bases and 3 bases, in that order; junction bases with no gene match: 9. The CDR3 reads CATSDYWRPGGYNEQFF. The CDR3 coding sequence is TGTGCCACCAGTGATTATTGGCGGCCAGGGGGCTACAATGAGCAGTTCTTC.

The CDR3 bases are TGTGCCACCAGCAGAGATAGATCTGGCGAGCAGTACTTC. Encoded protein: CATSRDRSGEQYF. The chain links TRBV15 to TRBJ2-7; D unresolved. The ends were cut back, 0 bases at V and 6 bases at J, with 9 bases in the middle. Per germline, CDR1 LNHNV and CDR2 YYDKDF (reference sequence). This CDR3 has 13 amino acids.

The rearrangement joins TRBV14 to TRBJ1-2; a weak D match, TRBD1 (5 bases). There are 17 residues in the CDR3. The germline V gene encodes CDR1 SGHDN and CDR2 FVKESK. The V end was cut by 0 bases, the J end by 2 bases, with 16 bases between. This chain's CDR3 is CASSQEGQVAGNYGYTF. As DNA, the CDR3 is TGTGCCAGCAGCCAAGAGGGCCAGGTCGCAGGGAACTATGGCTACACCTTC.